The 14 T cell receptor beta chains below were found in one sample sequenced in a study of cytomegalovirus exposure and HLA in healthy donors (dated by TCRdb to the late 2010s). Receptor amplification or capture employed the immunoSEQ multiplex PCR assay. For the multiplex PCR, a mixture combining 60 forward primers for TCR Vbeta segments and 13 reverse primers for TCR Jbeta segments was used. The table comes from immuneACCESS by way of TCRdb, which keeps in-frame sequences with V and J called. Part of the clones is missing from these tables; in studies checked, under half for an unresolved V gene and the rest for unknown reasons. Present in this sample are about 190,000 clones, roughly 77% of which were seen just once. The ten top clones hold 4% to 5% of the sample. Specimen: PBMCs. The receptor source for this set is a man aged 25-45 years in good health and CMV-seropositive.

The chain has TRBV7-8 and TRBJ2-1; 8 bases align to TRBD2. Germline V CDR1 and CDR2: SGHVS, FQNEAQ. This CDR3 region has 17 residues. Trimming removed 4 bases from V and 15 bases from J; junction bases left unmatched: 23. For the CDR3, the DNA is TGTGCCAGCAGCTCACCCTCAGGGGCTAGCGGGTTCAACAACCTGTTCTTC. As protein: CASSSPSGASGFNNLFF.

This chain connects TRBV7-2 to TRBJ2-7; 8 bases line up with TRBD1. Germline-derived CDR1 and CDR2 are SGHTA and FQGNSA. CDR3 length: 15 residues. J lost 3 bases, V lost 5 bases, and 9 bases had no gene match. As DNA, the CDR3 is TGTGCCAGCAGCGCAAGACAGGGGTCGGGCTACGAGCAGTACTTC. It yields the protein CASSARQGSGYEQYF.

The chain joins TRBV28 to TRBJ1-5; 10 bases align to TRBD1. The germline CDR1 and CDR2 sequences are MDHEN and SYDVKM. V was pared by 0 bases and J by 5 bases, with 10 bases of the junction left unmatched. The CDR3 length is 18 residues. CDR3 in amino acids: CASSLWMRTGGRDQPQHF. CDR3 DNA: TGTGCCAGCAGTTTATGGATGAGGACAGGGGGAAGAGATCAGCCCCAGCATTTT.

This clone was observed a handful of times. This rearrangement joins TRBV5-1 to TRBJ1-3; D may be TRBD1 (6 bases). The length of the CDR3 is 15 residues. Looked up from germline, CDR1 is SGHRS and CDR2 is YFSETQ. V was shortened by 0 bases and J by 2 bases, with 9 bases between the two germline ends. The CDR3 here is CASSLEWGPGNTIYF. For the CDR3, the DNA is TGCGCCAGCAGCTTGGAGTGGGGGCCTGGAAACACCATATATTTT.

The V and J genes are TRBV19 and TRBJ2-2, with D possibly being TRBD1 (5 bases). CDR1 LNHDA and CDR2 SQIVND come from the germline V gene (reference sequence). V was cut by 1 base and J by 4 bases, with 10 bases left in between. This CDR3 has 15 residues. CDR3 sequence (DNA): TGTGCCAGTAGTATAGCAGGGCTGGGCACCGGGGAGCTGTTTTTT. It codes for CASSIAGLGTGELFF.

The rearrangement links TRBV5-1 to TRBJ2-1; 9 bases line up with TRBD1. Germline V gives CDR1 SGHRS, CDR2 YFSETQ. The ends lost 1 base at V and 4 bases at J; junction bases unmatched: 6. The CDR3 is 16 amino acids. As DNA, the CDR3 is TGCGCCAGCAGCTTGAGTGTAGGGACAGGGTACAATGAGCAGTTCTTC. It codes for CASSLSVGTGYNEQFF.

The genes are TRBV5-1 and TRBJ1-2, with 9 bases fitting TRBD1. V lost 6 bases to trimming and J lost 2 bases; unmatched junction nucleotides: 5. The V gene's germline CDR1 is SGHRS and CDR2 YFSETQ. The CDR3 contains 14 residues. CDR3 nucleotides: TGCGCCAGCACGGGACAGGGCCGGAACTATGGCTACACCTTC. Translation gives CASTGQGRNYGYTF.

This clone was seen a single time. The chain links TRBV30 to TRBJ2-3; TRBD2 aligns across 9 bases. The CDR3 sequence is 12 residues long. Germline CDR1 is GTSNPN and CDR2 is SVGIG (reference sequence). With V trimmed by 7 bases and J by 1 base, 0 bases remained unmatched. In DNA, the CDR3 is TGTGCCTCTAGCGGGGGCACAGATACGCAGTATTTT. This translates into CASSGGTDTQYF. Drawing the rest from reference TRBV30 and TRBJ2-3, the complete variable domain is SQTIHQWPATLVQPVGSPLSLECTVEGTSNPNLYWYRQAAGRGLQLLFYSVGIGQISSEVPQNLSASRPQDRQFILSSKKLLLSDSGFYLCASSGGTDTQYFGPGTRLTVL.

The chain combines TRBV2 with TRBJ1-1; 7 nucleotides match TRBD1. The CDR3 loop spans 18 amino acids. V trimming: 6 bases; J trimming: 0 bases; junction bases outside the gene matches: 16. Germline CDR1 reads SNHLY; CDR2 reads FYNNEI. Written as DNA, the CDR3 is TGTGCCAGCAGGGAGGGATCAGGGGGAGTAAAGGTGAACACTGAAGCTTTCTTT. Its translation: CASREGSGGVKVNTEAFF.

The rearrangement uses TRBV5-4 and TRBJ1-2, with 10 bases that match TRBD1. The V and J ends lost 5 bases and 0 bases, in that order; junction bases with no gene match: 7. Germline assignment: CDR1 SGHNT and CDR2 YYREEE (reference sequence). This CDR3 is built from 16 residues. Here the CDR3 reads CASRLGQGPANYGYTF. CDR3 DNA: TGTGCCAGCAGACTGGGACAGGGGCCGGCTAACTATGGCTACACCTTC.

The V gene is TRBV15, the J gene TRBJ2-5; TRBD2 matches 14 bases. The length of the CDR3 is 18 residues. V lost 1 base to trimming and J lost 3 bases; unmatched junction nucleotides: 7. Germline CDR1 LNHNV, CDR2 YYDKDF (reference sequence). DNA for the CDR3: TGTGCCACCAGCAGAGCACTGACTAGCGGGGGGGTAAAAGAGACCCAGTACTTC. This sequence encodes CATSRALTSGGVKETQYF.

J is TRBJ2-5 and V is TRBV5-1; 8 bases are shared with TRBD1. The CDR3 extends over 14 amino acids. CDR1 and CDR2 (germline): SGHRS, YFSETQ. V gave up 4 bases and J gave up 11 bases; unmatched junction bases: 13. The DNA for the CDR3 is TGCGCCAGCAGCCGGACAGGGTCTTCCTACAAGCAGTACTTC. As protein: CASSRTGSSYKQYF.

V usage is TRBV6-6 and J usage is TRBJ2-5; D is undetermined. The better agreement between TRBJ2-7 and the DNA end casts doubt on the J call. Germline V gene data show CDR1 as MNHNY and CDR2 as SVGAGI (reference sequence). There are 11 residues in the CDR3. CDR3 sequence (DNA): TGTGCCAGCAGTCCCTCCTACGAGCAGTACTTC. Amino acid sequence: CASSPSYEQYF.

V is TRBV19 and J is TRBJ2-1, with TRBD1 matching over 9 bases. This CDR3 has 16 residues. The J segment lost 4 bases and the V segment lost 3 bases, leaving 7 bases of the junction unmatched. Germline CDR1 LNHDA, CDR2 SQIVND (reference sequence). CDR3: CASSIGTGIGYNEQFF. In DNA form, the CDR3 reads TGTGCCAGTAGTATCGGGACAGGGATTGGTTACAATGAGCAGTTCTTC.